This TCR beta chain originates from a study of early T cells in non-severe SARS-CoV-2 infection. Study summary: Investigators sequenced bulk RNA drawn from unsorted whole blood, and chains remained unpaired.

Many counts were recorded for this clonotype. The CDR3 has 17 residues. V was cut by 2 bases and J by 3 bases, with 20 bases left in between. Germline-derived CDR1 and CDR2 are MNHNY and SVGAGI (reference sequence). Individual cDNA molecules were tagged with unique molecular identifiers, the study reported. TCRdb independently ran MiXCR on the 5' RACE reads; one entry per CDR3 protein. Altogether roughly 70,000 distinct CDR3 sequences are present, about an eighth being singletons, with the ten largest covering roughly 1.3%. The chain employs TRBV6-6 and TRBJ2-7; the D is unclear. The clonotype originates from an adult who was a healthcare worker with PCR-confirmed SARS-CoV-2 infection or an uninfected control (not recorded which). Source material: whole blood. The CDR3 reads CASSYPKEGINYYEQYF. The CDR3 region has the DNA TGTGCCAGCAGTTACCCGAAAGAAGGTATAAACTACTACGAGCAGTACTTC.